The rows below give T cell receptor beta chains drawn from one sample of a study of OX40 agonist ivuxolimab in advanced cancers. Only in-frame clones appear in the TCRdb table, and some are missing; sequencing was by immunoSEQ multiplex PCR. Altogether fewer than 100,000 clones are present, approximately 90% being singletons, with the ten largest covering around 0.35%. The sample was CD4+ or CD8+ T cells sorted from blood, taken in a trial of the OX40 agonist ivuxolimab. The source is an adult with an advanced solid tumor such as melanoma, head and neck, liver or kidney cancer. The CDR3 runs from the conserved cysteine through the conserved F or W. The order of the fields is V gene, D gene, clone size, J gene, CDR3 DNA, CDR3 protein. The D gene is left open where the match is weak. Clone sizes are given selectively: once, few, many, or a class where the clone is expanded.

V gene: TRBV18
D gene: TRBD1
clone size: -
J gene: TRBJ2-2
CDR3 DNA: TGTGCCAGCTCAACTACCGGTCAGACAGGGGACACCGGGGAGCTGTTTTTT
CDR3 protein: CASSTTGQTGDTGELFF

V gene: TRBV15
D gene: -
clone size: -
J gene: TRBJ1-1
CDR3 DNA: TGTGCCACCAGCAGAAGACACAGGTCGATGAACACTGAAGCTTTCTTT
CDR3 protein: CATSRRHRSMNTEAFF

V gene: TRBV7-3
D gene: TRBD2
clone size: -
J gene: TRBJ2-5
CDR3 DNA: TGTGCCAGCAGCCCGAGACCCCCTAGCGGGAGTGAACAAGAGACCCAGTACTTC
CDR3 protein: CASSPRPPSGSEQETQYF

V gene: TRBV19
D gene: TRBD2
clone size: -
J gene: TRBJ2-7
CDR3 DNA: TGTGCCAGTAGTATTACTAGCGGGAACTACGAGCAGTACTTC
CDR3 protein: CASSITSGNYEQYF

V gene: TRBV30
D gene: TRBD1
clone size: -
J gene: TRBJ1-2
CDR3 DNA: TGTGCCTGGAGTGTGCCGACAGGGCCCTCGAATGGCTACACCTTC
CDR3 protein: CAWSVPTGPSNGYTF

V gene: TRBV5-8
D gene: TRBD2
clone size: -
J gene: TRBJ2-2
CDR3 DNA: TGTGCCAGCAGCTGGGGACTAGCGGGGATTCACGGGGAGCTGTTTTTT
CDR3 protein: CASSWGLAGIHGELFF

V gene: TRBV7-9
D gene: -
clone size: -
J gene: TRBJ1-2
CDR3 DNA: TGTGCCAGCAGCTTAACCAGGGCTGATGGCTACACCTTC
CDR3 protein: CASSLTRADGYTF

V gene: TRBV27
D gene: TRBD2
clone size: -
J gene: TRBJ2-3
CDR3 DNA: TGTGCCAGCAAGCGGACTAGCGGGCGCACCACAGATACGCAGTATTTT
CDR3 protein: CASKRTSGRTTDTQYF

V gene: TRBV10-3
D gene: TRBD2
clone size: once
J gene: TRBJ2-7
CDR3 DNA: TGTGCCATCAGTGGGGGAGGGCCTAGCGGGAGGTACGAGCAGTACTTC
CDR3 protein: CAISGGGPSGRYEQYF

V gene: TRBV6-5
D gene: -
clone size: -
J gene: TRBJ1-1
CDR3 DNA: TGTGCCAGCAGTTACACTCCGGGGGTGAGTGAAGCTTTCTTT
CDR3 protein: CASSYTPGVSEAFF

V gene: TRBV11-1
D gene: TRBD2
clone size: -
J gene: TRBJ2-1
CDR3 DNA: TGTGCCAGCAGCCTCCAGATAGGGAGGGGTGAGCAGTTCTTC
CDR3 protein: CASSLQIGRGEQFF

V gene: TRBV19
D gene: TRBD1
clone size: -
J gene: TRBJ1-5
CDR3 DNA: TGTGCCAGTAGCTCCGGGACAGGGAAGGGAGACAATCAGCCCCAGCATTTT
CDR3 protein: CASSSGTGKGDNQPQHF

V gene: TRBV6-1
D gene: -
clone size: once
J gene: TRBJ2-1
CDR3 DNA: TGTGCCAGCTATGGGGGGACACCCACCTACAATGAGCAGTTCTTC
CDR3 protein: CASYGGTPTYNEQFF

V gene: TRBV4-3
D gene: -
clone size: -
J gene: TRBJ2-7
CDR3 DNA: TGCGCCAGCAGCCAAGTTCGCGCGGGAACCTACGAGCAGTACTTC
CDR3 protein: CASSQVRAGTYEQYF

V gene: TRBV11-2
D gene: TRBD1
clone size: -
J gene: TRBJ2-3
CDR3 DNA: TGTGCCAGCAGCTCGGGACAGAAGATAGCAGATACGCAGTATTTT
CDR3 protein: CASSSGQKIADTQYF

V gene: TRBV11-2
D gene: -
clone size: once
J gene: TRBJ2-7
CDR3 DNA: TGTGCCAGCAGCCTCCAACGGGACGGTGTAATGTACGAGCAGTACTTC
CDR3 protein: CASSLQRDGVMYEQYF

V gene: TRBV7-8
D gene: -
clone size: once
J gene: TRBJ2-2
CDR3 DNA: TGTGCCAGCAGCCCGGAGAGGTCTGTAGGGGAGCTGTTTTTT
CDR3 protein: CASSPERSVGELFF